This is a list of T cell receptor beta chains from one sample in a study of blood T cell repertoires in COVID-19. The method was immunoSEQ multiplex PCR; TCRdb's version includes in-frame clones alone and lacks a portion of them. The data hold roughly 270,000 clones, with approximately 91% observed a single time. The sequenced sample was peripheral blood. The source of these receptors is a man in his late teens or twenties with active or convalescent COVID-19. Each CDR3 is given with its conserved first and last residue. D genes are given only for firm matches. The size field is filled for only some rows; it gives once, few, many or a size class.

j_call cdr3_length clone_size d_call v_call cdr3_aa cdr3_nt
TRBJ1-2 14 - TRBD1 TRBV6-5 CASSSRRGLQGYTF TGTGCCAGCAGTTCTCGCAGGGGGTTGCAAGGCTACACCTTC
TRBJ2-5 15 - - TRBV10-1 CASRQVGWEVETQYF TGCGCCAGCAGACAGGTCGGTTGGGAGGTAGAGACCCAGTACTTC
TRBJ1-6 14 many TRBD1 TRBV4-3 CASSQEGDSSPLHF TGCGCCAGCAGCCAAGAGGGGGACAGTTCACCCCTCCACTTT
TRBJ2-7 13 - - TRBV19 CASSQGTPYEQYF TGTGCCAGTAGTCAAGGGACACCGTACGAGCAGTACTTC
TRBJ2-3 15 - - TRBV6-6 CASSYKGEGADTQYF TGTGCCAGCAGTTATAAGGGGGAGGGAGCAGATACGCAGTATTTT
TRBJ2-1 12 - TRBD2 TRBV6-6 CASSGLAVEQFF TGTGCCAGCAGTGGGCTAGCGGTAGAGCAGTTCTTC
TRBJ1-1 13 few - TRBV6-1 CASSEARATEAFF TGTGCCAGCAGTGAAGCGCGAGCCACTGAAGCTTTCTTT
TRBJ2-7 16 - TRBD1 TRBV15 CATSGYSGTGGYEQYF TGTGCCACCAGCGGATATTCCGGGACAGGGGGCTACGAGCAGTACTTC
TRBJ2-7 14 - - TRBV24-1 CATSVRQLSYEQYF TGTGCCACCAGTGTGAGACAGCTCTCCTACGAGCAGTACTTC
TRBJ2-1 14 once TRBD1 TRBV27 CASSLDRDYNEQFF TGTGCCAGCAGTTTGGACAGGGACTACAATGAGCAGTTCTTC
TRBJ2-7 13 - - TRBV2 CASKEDLPYEQYF TGTGCCAGCAAAGAGGATCTCCCCTACGAGCAGTACTTC
TRBJ1-4 13 few TRBD1 TRBV2 CASRTGLGEKLFF TGTGCCAGCCGGACAGGGCTGGGTGAAAAACTGTTTTTT
TRBJ1-1 14 - - TRBV9 CASSVVQVGTEAFF TGTGCCAGCAGCGTAGTGCAGGTGGGCACTGAAGCTTTCTTT
TRBJ1-6 14 - - TRBV6-5 CASSLRSYNSPLHF TGTGCCAGCAGTCTCAGGTCCTATAATTCACCCCTCCACTTT
TRBJ1-6 15 - - TRBV18 CASSPRQFSNSPLHF TGTGCCAGCTCACCCCGACAGTTCAGTAATTCACCCCTCCACTTT
TRBJ2-1 15 - - TRBV6-2/TRBV6-3 CASSIDSSSYNEQFF TGTGCCAGCAGTATAGACAGTAGCTCCTACAATGAGCAGTTCTTC
TRBJ2-1 12 - - TRBV5-1 CASSLGGEGLFF TGCGCCAGCAGCTTGGGCGGGGAAGGTCTGTTCTTC
TRBJ1-1 17 few - TRBV5-8 CASSPRGRSHLNTEAFF TGTGCCAGCAGCCCGCGGGGAAGGAGCCACCTTAACACTGAAGCTTTCTTT